The clone carrying this T cell receptor beta chain occurred once. The PCR contained 60 Vbeta and 13 Jbeta primers. The data were produced by immunoSEQ multiplex PCR, yet TCRdb's version contains in-frame clones alone and is incomplete. The table includes about 120,000 clones, 60% to 85% detected once. With V trimmed by 2 bases and J by 0 bases, 3 bases remained unmatched. Germline lookup yields CDR1 MGHRA and CDR2 YSYEKL. The CDR3 spans 16 residues. The sample originates from a study of cytomegalovirus exposure and HLA in healthy donors. The source material was PBMCs. The V and J genes are TRBV4-1 and TRBJ2-2, with 7 bases lining up with TRBD2. This clonotype was sampled from a woman aged 18-29 years in good health and CMV-seronegative. This CDR3 reads CASSQRGDANTGELFF. CDR3 sequence (DNA): TGCGCCAGCAGCCAACGGGGGGACGCGAACACCGGGGAGCTGTTTTTT.